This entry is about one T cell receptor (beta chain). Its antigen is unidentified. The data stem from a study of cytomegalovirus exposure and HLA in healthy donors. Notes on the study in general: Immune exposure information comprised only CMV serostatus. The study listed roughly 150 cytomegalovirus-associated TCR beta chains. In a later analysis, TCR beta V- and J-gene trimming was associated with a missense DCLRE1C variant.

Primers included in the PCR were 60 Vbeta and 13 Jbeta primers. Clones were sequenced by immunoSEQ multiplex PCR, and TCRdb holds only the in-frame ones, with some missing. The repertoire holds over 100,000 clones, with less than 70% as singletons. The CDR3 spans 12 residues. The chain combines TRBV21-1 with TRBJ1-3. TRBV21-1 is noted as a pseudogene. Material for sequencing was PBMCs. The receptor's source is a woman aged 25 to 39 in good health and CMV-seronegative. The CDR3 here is CASLLSGNTIYF. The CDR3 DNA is TGTGCCAGTCTCCTCTCTGGAAACACCATATATTTT.